This T cell receptor (beta chain) was observed in a study of blood T cell repertoires in COVID-19. Across the whole study: Whether acute or convalescent, the COVID-19 samples came from the United States, Italy and Spain. Sources were T cells, B-cell-depleted T cells, or PBMCs; the material itself was cDNA or gDNA.

As originally analysed: By means of reference gene primer amplification, nucleated cell counts were estimated. Here immunoSEQ multiplex PCR was the method, and the copy in TCRdb shows in-frame clones only, minus some. V, J and clone size are those of that table, while D and trimming were read from the DNA. Of 40,000 to 50,000 clones listed, 70% to 90% were seen once; the top ten hold about 4.9%. CDR3 length: 15 amino acids. V shed 2 bases and J 8 bases; nucleotides not matched to a gene: 6. Germline CDR1 is PRHDT and CDR2 is FYEKMQ (reference sequence). Material for sequencing was peripheral blood. The sequence came from a man aged 50 to 60 with active COVID-19. V and J are TRBV13 and TRBJ2-1, with TRBD2 matching over 10 bases. CDR3 in amino acids: CASSLLLAGDHEQFF. The CDR3 coding sequence is TGTGCCAGCAGCTTACTCCTAGCGGGAGACCATGAGCAGTTCTTC.